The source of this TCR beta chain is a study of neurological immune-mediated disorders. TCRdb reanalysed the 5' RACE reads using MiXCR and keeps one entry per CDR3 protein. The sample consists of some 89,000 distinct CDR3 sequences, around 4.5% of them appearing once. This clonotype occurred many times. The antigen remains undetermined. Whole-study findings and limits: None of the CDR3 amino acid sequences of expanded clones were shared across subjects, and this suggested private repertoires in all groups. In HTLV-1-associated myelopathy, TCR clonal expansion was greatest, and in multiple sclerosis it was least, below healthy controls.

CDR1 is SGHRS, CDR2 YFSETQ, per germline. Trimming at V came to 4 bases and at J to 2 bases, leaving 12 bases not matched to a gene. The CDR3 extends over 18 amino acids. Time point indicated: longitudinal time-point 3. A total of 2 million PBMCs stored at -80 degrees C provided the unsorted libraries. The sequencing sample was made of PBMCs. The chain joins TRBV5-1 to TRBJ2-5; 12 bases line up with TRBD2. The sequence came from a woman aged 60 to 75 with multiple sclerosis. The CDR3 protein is CASSTGLAGSLSQETQYF. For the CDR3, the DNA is TGCGCCAGCAGCACTGGACTAGCGGGGTCACTAAGTCAAGAGACCCAGTACTTC.